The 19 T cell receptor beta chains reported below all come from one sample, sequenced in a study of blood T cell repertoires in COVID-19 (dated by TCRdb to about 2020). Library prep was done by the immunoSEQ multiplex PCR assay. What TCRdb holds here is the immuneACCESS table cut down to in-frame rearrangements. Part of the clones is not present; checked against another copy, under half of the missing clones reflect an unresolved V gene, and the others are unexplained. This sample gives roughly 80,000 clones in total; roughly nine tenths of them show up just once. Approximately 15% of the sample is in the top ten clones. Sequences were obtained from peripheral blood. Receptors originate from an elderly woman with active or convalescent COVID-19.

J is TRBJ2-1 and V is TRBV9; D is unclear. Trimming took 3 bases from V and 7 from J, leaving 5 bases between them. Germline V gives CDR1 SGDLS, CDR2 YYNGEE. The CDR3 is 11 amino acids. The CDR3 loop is CASSGGNEQFF. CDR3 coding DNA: TGTGCCAGCAGCGGAGGTAATGAGCAGTTCTTC.

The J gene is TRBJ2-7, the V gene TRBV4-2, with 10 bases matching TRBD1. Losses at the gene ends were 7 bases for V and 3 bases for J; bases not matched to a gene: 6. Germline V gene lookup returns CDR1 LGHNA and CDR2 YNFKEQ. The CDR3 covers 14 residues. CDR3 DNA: TGTGCCAGCAACCCGGGACAGGGGTTCTACGAGCAGTACTTC. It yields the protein CASNPGQGFYEQYF.

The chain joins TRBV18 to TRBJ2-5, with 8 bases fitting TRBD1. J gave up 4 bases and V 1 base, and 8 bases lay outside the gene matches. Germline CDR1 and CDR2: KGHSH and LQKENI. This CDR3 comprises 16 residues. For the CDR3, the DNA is TGTGCCAGCTCACCACGGGCCCAGGGGGCCTTAGAGACCCAGTACTTC. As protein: CASSPRAQGALETQYF.

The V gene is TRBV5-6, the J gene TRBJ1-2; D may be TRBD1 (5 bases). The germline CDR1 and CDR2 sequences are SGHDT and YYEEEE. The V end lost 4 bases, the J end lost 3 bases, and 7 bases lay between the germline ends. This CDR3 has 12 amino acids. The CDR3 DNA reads TGTGCCAGCAGCGGGGGGGACTATGGCTACACCTTC. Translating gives CASSGGDYGYTF. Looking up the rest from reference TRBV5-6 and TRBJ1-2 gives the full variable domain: DAGVTQSPTHLIKTRGQQVTLRCSPKSGHDTVSWYQQALGQGPQFIFQYYEEEERQRGNFPDRFSGHQFPNYSSELNVNALLLGDSALYLCASSGGDYGYTFGSGTRLTVV.

The CDR3 protein is CASSLGQGQGQSPLHF. Here the CDR3 DNA reads TGTGCCAGCAGTTTAGGCCAGGGACAGGGTCAGTCACCCCTCCACTTT. The rearrangement joins TRBV27 to TRBJ1-6, with 9 bases lining up with TRBD1. Germline V gene data show CDR1 as MNHEY and CDR2 as SMNVEV (reference sequence). The V segment lost 2 bases and the J segment 10 bases; nucleotides outside the gene matches: 9. CDR3 size: 16 residues.

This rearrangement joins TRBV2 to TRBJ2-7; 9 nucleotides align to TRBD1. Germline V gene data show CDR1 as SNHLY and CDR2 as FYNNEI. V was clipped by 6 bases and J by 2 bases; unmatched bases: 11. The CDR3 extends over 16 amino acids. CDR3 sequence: CASSGPDRGQTYEQYF. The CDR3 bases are TGTGCCAGCAGCGGGCCGGACAGGGGCCAAACCTACGAGCAGTACTTC.

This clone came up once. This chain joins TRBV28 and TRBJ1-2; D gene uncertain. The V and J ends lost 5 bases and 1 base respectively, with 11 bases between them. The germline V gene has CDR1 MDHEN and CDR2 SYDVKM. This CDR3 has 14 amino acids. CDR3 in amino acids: CASSKEPLNYGYTF. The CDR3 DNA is TGTGCCAGCAGTAAGGAGCCGCTTAACTATGGCTACACCTTC.

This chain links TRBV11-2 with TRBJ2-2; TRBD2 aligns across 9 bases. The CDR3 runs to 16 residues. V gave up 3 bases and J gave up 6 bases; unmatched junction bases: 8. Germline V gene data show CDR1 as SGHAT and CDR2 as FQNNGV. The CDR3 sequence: CASSFGGGASAGELFF. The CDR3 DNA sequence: TGTGCCAGCAGCTTTGGCGGGGGGGCCTCGGCCGGGGAGCTGTTTTTT.

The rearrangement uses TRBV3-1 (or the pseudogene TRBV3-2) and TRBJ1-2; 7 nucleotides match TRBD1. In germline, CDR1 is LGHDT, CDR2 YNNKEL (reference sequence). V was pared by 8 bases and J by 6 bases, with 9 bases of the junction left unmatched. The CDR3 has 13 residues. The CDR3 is CASGEKGADGYTF. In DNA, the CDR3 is TGTGCCAGCGGCGAGAAGGGGGCGGATGGCTACACCTTC.

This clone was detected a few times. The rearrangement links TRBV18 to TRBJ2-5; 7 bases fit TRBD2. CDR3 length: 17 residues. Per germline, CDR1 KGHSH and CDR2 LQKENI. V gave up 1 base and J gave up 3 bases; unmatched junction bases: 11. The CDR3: CASSPRGGGIGKETQYF. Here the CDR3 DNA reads TGTGCCAGCTCACCACGAGGCGGGGGAATCGGGAAAGAGACCCAGTACTTC.

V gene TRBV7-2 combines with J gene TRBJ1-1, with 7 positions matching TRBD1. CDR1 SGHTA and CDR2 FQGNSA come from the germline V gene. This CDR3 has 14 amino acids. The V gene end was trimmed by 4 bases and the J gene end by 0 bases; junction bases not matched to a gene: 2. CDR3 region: CASSSGQLNTEAFF. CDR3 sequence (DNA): TGTGCCAGCAGCTCGGGACAGTTGAACACTGAAGCTTTCTTT.

In DNA form, the CDR3 reads TGTGCCACCTCCGGGACAGGGAGGACAGATACGCAGTATTTT. Amino acid sequence: CATSGTGRTDTQYF. The rearrangement joins TRBV24-1 to TRBJ2-3, with 9 bases aligning to TRBD1. This CDR3 is built from 14 residues. The ends lost 9 bases at V and 3 bases at J; junction bases unmatched: 6. Germline V gene lookup returns CDR1 KGHDR and CDR2 SFDVKD.

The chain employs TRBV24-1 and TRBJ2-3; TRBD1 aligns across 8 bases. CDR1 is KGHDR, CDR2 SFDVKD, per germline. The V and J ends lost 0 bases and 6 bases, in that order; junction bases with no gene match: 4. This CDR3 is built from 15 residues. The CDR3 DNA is TGTGCCACCAGTGATTTGGACAGGGGTACCGATACGCAGTATTTT. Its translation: CATSDLDRGTDTQYF.

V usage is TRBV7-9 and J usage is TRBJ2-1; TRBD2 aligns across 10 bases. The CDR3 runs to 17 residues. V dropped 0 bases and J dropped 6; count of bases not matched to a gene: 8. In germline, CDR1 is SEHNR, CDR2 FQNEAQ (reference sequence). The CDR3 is CASSLALGVAGGNEQFF. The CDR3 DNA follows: TGTGCCAGCAGCTTAGCGCTTGGGGTAGCGGGGGGCAATGAGCAGTTCTTC.

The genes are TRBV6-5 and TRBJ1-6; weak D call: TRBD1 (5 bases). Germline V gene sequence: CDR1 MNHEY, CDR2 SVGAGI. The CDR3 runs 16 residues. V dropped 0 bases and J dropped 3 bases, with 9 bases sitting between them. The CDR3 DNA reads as TGTGCCAGCAGTTACTCCCAGGGAGGCTATAATTCACCCCTCCACTTT. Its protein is CASSYSQGGYNSPLHF.

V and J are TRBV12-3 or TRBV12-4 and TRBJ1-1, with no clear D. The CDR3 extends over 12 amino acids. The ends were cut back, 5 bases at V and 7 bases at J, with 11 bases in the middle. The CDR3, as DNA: TGTGCCAGCAGTATAAAACACCTTGAAGCTTTCTTT. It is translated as CASSIKHLEAFF.

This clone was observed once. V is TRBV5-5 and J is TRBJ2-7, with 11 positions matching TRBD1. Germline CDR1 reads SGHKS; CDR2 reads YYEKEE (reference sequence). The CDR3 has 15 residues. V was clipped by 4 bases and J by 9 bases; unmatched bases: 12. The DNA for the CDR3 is TGTGCCAGCAGCCACCCGGGACAGGGGGTTATAGGGCAGTACTTC. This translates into CASSHPGQGVIGQYF.

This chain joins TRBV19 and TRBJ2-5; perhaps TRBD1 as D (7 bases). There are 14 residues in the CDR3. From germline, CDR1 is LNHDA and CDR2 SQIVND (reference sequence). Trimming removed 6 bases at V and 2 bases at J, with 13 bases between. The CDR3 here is CASRATGTQETQYF. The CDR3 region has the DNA TGTGCCAGTAGAGCGACAGGGACTCAAGAGACCCAGTACTTC.

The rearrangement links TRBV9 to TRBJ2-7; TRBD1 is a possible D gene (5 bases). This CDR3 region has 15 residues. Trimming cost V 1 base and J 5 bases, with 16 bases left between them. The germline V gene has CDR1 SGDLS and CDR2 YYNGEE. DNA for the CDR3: TGTGCCAGCAGCGTACACCAGGGATTATACGACGAGCAGTACTTC. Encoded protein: CASSVHQGLYDEQYF.